Below are 5 T cell receptor beta chains sequenced from a single sample in a study of blood T cell repertoires in COVID-19. Repertoires were generated with immunoSEQ multiplex PCR, while TCRdb's copy carries only in-frame clones and drops some. The table shows some 350,000 clones, with 80% to 90% occurring only once. Source material: PBMCs or T cells enriched from blood (not recorded which). These receptors all come from a man younger than 35 who had recovered from COVID-19.

CDR3 bases: TGTGCCAGCAGGAAAGGCGGGAGGGCCTACGAGCAGTACTTC. Protein product: CASRKGGRAYEQYF. The chain combines TRBV25-1 with TRBJ2-7; TRBD2 aligns across 9 bases. J lost 2 bases, V lost 6 bases, and 5 bases had no gene match. This CDR3 is 14 amino acids long. From germline, CDR1 is MGHDK and CDR2 SYGVNS.

Worth noting for this clone: This sample also contains other DNA sequences that code for the same CDR3. J is TRBJ2-5 and V is TRBV18, with 10 bases matching TRBD2. In germline, CDR1 is KGHSH, CDR2 LQKENI. This CDR3 is built from 14 residues. Germline trimming cut 3 bases from V and 3 bases from J; bases unmatched to any gene: 1. The CDR3 DNA reads TGTGCCAGCTCACCCACTAGCGGGGAAGAGACCCAGTACTTC. It codes for CASSPTSGEETQYF. Using reference TRBV18 and TRBJ2-5 for the parts outside the CDR3, the full variable domain is NAGVMQNPRHLVRRRGQEARLRCSPMKGHSHVYWYRQLPEEGLKFMVYLQKENIIDESGMPKERFSAEFPKEGPSILRIQQVVRGDSAAYFCASSPTSGEETQYFGPGTRLLVL.

The rearrangement links TRBV23-1 to TRBJ1-2, with 12 nucleotides matching TRBD1. TRBV23-1 has ORF status, its function being uncertain. The CDR3 extends over 20 amino acids. V lost 7 bases to trimming and J lost 4 bases; unmatched junction nucleotides: 22. CDR3 amino acids: CASKAGTGGSGWIEFYGYTF. The CDR3 region has the DNA TGCGCCAGCAAGGCCGGGACAGGGGGCTCGGGTTGGATTGAATTCTATGGCTACACCTTC.

V and J are TRBV19 and TRBJ2-5, with D perhaps matching TRBD1 (6 bases). Germline lookup yields CDR1 LNHDA and CDR2 SQIVND (reference sequence). The CDR3 covers 13 residues. Trimming cost V 5 bases and J 4 bases, with 11 bases left between them. The CDR3 loop reads CASSGQRTETQYF. DNA for the CDR3: TGTGCCAGTAGTGGACAGCGGACAGAGACCCAGTACTTC. Filled out from reference TRBV19 and TRBJ2-5, the complete variable domain reads DGGITQSPKYLFRKEGQNVTLSCEQNLNHDAMYWYRQDPGQGLRLIYYSQIVNDFQKGDIAEGYSVSREKKESFPLTVTSAQKNPTAFYLCASSGQRTETQYFGPGTRLLVL.

The chain links TRBV6-5 to TRBJ1-3; the D is unclear. V was trimmed by 2 bases and J by 0 bases, leaving 5 bases between them. In germline, CDR1 is MNHEY, CDR2 SVGAGI. The CDR3 is 14 residues long. The CDR3 DNA follows: TGTGCCAGCAGTTACCAGGCCTCTGGAAACACCATATATTTT. Translation: CASSYQASGNTIYF.